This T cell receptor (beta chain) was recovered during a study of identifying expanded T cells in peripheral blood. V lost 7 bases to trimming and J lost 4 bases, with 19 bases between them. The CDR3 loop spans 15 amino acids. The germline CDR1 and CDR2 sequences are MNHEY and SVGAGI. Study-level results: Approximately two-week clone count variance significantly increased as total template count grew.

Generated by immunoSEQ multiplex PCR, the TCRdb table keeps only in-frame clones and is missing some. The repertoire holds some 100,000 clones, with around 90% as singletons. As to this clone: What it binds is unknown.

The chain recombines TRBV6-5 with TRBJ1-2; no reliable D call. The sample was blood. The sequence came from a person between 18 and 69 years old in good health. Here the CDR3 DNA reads TGTGCCAGCACCCGCCGGGTTTTTGATGGCTATGGCTACACCTTC. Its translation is CASTRRVFDGYGYTF.